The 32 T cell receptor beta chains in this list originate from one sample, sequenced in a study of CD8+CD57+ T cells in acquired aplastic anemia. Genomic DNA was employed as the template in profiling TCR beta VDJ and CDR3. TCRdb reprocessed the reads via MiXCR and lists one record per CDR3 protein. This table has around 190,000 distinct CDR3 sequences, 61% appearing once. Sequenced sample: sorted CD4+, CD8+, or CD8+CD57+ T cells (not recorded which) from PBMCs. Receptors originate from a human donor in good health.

The CDR3 region has the DNA TGTGCCAGCAGCGTAGGTGGGCGATCTAACTATGGCTACACCTTC. As protein: CASSVGGRSNYGYTF. This chain uses TRBV9 with TRBJ1-2; the D is unclear. Trimming removed 0 bases from V and 0 bases from J, with 9 bases in between. This CDR3 region has 15 residues. From germline, CDR1 is SGDLS and CDR2 YYNGEE.

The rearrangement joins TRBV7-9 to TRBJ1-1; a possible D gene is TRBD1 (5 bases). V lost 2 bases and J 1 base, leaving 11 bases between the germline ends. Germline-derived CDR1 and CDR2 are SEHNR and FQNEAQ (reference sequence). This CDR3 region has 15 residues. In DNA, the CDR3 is TGTGCCAGCAGCTTATTTATAGGGGAGAACACTGAAGCTTTCTTT. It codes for CASSLFIGENTEAFF.

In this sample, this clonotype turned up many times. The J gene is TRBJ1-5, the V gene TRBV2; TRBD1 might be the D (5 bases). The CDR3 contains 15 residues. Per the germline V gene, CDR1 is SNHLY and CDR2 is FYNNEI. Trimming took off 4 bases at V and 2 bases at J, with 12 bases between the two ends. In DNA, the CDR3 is TGTGCCAGCAGTGCGGGGGAACATGGCAATCAGCCCCAGCATTTT. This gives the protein CASSAGEHGNQPQHF. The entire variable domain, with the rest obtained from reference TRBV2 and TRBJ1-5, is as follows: EPEVTQTPSHQVTQMGQEVILRCVPISNHLYFYWYRQILGQKVEFLVSFYNNEISEKSEIFDDQFSVERPDGSNFTLKIRSTKLEDSAMYFCASSAGEHGNQPQHFGDGTRLSIL.

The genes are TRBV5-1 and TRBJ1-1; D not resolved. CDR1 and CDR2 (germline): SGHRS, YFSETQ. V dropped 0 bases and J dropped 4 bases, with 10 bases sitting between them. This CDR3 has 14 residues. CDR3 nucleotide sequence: TGCGCCAGCAGCTTGGACACCCTGGGCACTGAAGCTTTCTTT. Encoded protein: CASSLDTLGTEAFF.

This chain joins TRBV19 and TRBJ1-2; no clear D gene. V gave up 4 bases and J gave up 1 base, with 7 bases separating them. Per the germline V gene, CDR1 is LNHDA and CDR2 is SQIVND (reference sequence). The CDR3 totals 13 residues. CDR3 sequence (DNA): TGTGCCAGTAGTACCGGGCTTAACTATGGCTACACCTTC. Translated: CASSTGLNYGYTF. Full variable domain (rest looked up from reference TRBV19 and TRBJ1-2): DGGITQSPKYLFRKEGQNVTLSCEQNLNHDAMYWYRQDPGQGLRLIYYSQIVNDFQKGDIAEGYSVSREKKESFPLTVTSAQKNPTAFYLCASSTGLNYGYTFGSGTRLTVV.

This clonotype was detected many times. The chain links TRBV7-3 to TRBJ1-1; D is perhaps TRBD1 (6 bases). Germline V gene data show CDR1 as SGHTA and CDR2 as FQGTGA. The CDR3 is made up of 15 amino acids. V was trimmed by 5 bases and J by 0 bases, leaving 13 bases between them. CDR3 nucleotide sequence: TGTGCCAGCAGCACCGCCGGACAGATGAACACTGAAGCTTTCTTT. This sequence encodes CASSTAGQMNTEAFF.

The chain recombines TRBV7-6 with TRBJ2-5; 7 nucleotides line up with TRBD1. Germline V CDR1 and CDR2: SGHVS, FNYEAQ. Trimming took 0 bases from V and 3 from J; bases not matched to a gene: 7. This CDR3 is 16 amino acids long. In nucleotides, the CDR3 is TGTGCCAGCAGCTTAGCGGGCCCTACAGGGGAAGAGACCCAGTACTTC. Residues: CASSLAGPTGEETQYF.

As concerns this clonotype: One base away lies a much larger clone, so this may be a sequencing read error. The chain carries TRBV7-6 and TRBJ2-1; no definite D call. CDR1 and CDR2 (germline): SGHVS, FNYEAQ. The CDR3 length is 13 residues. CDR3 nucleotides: TGCGGCAGCAGCCAAGTCTATGGCAATGAGCAGTTCTTC. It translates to CGSSQVYGNEQFF.

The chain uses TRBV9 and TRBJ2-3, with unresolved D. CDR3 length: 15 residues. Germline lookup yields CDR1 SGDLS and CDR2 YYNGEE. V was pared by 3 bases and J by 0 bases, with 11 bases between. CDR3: CASSGNPLSTDTQYF. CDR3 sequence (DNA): TGTGCCAGCAGCGGTAACCCACTAAGCACAGATACGCAGTATTTT. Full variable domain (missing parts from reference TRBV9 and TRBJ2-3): DSGVTQTPKHLITATGQRVTLRCSPRSGDLSVYWYQQSLDQGLQFLIQYYNGEERAKGNILERFSAQQFPDLHSELNLSSLELGDSALYFCASSGNPLSTDTQYFGPGTRLTVL.

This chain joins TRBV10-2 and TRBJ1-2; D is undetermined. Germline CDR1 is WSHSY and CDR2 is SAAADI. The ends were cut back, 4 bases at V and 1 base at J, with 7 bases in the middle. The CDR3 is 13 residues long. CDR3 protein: CASSGDVNYGYTF. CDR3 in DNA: TGCGCCAGCAGTGGGGATGTTAACTATGGCTACACCTTC.

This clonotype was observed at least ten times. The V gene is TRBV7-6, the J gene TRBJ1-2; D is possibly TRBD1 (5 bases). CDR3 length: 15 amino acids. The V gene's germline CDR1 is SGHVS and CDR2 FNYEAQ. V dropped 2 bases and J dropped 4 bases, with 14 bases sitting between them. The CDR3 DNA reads TGTGCCAGCAGCTTATGGGCAGGGAGTCCCTATGGCTACACCTTC. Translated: CASSLWAGSPYGYTF.

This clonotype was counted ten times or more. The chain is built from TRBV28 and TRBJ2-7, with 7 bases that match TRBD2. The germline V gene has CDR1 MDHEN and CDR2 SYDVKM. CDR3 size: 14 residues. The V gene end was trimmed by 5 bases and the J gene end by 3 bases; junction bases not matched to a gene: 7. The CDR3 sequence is CASSVAGASYEQYF. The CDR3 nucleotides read TGTGCCAGCAGTGTCGCGGGAGCCAGCTACGAGCAGTACTTC.

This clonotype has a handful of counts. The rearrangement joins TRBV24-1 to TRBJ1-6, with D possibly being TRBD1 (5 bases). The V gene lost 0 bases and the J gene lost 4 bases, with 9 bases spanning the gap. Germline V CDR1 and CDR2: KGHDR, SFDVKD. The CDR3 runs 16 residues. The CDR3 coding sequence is TGTGCCACCAGTGATTTGGGGGGAGATTATAATTCACCCCTCCACTTT. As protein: CATSDLGGDYNSPLHF.

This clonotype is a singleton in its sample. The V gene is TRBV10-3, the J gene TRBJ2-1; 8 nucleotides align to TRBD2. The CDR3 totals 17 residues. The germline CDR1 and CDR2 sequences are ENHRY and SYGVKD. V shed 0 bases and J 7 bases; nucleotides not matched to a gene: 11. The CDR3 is CAISESSGLGTRNEQFF. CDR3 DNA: TGTGCCATCAGTGAGTCATCGGGACTAGGGACGAGGAATGAGCAGTTCTTC.

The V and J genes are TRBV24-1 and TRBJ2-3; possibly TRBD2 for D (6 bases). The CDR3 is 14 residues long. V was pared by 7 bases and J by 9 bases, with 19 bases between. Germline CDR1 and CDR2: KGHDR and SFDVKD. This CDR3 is CATRDTGAGGTQYF. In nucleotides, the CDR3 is TGTGCCACCAGGGACACCGGGGCCGGAGGGACGCAGTATTTT.

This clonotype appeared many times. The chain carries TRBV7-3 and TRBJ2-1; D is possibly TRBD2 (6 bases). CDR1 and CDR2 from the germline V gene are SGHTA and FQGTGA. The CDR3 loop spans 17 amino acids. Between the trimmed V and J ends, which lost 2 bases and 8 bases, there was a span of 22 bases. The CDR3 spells CASSLGPGLSGADEQFF. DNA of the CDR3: TGTGCCAGCAGCTTAGGACCGGGACTCAGTGGAGCGGATGAGCAGTTCTTC.

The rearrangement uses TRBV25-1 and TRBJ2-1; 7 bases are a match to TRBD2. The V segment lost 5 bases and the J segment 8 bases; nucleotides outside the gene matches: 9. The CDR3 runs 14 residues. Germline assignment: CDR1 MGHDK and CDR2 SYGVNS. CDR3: CASSPRTRRDEQFF. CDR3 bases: TGTGCCAGCAGTCCGCGGACTAGACGGGATGAGCAGTTCTTC.

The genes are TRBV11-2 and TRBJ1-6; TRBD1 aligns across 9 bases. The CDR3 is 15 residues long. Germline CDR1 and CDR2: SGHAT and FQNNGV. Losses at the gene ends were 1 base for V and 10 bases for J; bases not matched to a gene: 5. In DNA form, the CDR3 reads TGTGCCAGCAGCTTAGGGGGACAGGGCTACTCACCCCTCCACTTT. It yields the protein CASSLGGQGYSPLHF.

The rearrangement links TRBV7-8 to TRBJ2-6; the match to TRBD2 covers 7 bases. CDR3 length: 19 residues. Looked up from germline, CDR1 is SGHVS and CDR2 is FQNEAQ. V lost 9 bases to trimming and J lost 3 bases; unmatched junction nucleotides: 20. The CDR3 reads CASSLTRGGGSGGANVLTF. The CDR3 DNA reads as TGTGCCAGTAGTCTCACTCGGGGCGGGGGAAGTGGTGGGGCCAACGTCCTGACTTTC.

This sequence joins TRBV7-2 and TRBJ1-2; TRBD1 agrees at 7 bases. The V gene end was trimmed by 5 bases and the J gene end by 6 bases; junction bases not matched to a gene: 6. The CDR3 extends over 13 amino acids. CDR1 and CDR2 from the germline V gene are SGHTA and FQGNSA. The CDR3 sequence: CASSPTGQNGYTF. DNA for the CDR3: TGTGCCAGCAGCCCTACGGGACAGAATGGCTACACCTTC.

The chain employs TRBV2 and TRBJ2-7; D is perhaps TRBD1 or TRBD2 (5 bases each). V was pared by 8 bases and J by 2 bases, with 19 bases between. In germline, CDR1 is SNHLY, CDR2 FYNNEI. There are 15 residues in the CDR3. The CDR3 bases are TGTGCCAGCGACTTATCCGGGACGGTCACCTACGAGCAGTACTTC. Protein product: CASDLSGTVTYEQYF.

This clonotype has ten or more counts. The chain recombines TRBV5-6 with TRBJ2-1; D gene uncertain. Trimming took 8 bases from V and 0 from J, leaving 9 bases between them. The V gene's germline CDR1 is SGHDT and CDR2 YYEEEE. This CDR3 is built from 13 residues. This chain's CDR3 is CASDDSSYNEQFF. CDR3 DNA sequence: TGTGCCAGTGACGATAGCTCCTACAATGAGCAGTTCTTC.

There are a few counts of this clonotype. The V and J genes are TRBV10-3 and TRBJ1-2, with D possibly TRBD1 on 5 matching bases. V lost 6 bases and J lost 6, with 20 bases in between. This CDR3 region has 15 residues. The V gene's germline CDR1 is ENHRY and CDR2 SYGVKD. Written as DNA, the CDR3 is TGTGCCATCAGAATCGGGACGGCGTCGGAAAATGGCTACACCTTC. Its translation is CAIRIGTASENGYTF.

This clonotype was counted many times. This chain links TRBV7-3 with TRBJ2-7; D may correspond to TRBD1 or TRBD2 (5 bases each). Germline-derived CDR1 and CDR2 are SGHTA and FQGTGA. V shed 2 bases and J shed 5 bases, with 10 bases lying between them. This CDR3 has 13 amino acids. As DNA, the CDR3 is TGTGCCAGCAGCTTAGGTCTGGGGGACGAGCAGTACTTC. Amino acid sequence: CASSLGLGDEQYF.

CDR3 region: CASTTFKGKDTGELFF. The DNA for the CDR3 is TGTGCCAGCACCACCTTCAAAGGGAAGGACACCGGGGAGCTGTTTTTT. J is TRBJ2-2 and V is TRBV6-2 or TRBV6-3; D remains ambiguous. Trimming shortened V by 7 bases and J by 3 bases, and 18 bases separated the two germline ends. The CDR3 length is 16 residues. Per germline, CDR1 MNHEY and CDR2 SVGEGT.

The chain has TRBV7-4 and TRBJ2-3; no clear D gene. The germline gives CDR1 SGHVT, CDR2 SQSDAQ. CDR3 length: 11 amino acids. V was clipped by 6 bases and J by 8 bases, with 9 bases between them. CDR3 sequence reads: CASRGLGTQYF. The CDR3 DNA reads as TGTGCCAGCAGGGGGTTGGGTACGCAGTATTTT.

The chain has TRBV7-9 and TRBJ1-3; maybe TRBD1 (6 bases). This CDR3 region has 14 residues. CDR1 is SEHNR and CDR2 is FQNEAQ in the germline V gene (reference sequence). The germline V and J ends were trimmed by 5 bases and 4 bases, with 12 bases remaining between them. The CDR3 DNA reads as TGTGCCAGCAGCCTACAGGGTTTGGGAAACACCATATATTTT. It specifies CASSLQGLGNTIYF. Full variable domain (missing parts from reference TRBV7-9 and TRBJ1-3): DTGVSQNPRHKITKRGQNVTFRCDPISEHNRLYWYRQTLGQGPEFLTYFQNEAQLEKSRLLSDRFSAERPKGSFSTLEIQRTEQGDSAMYLCASSLQGLGNTIYFGEGSWLTVV.

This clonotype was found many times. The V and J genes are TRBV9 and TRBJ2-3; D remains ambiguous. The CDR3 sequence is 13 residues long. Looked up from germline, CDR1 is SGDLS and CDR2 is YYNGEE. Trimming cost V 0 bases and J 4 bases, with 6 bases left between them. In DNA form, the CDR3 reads TGTGCCAGCAGCGTAGGCTGGGCAGATACGCAGTATTTT. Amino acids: CASSVGWADTQYF.

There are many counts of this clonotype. This chain's CDR3 is CASSLTSSGAYEQYF. In nucleotides, the CDR3 is TGTGCCAGCAGCTTAACGTCTAGCGGGGCCTACGAGCAGTACTTC. The chain carries TRBV11-3 and TRBJ2-7; 9 nucleotides match TRBD2. The CDR3 spans 15 residues. With 2 bases clipped from V and 2 bases from J, the junction kept 4 bases outside the gene matches. The V gene's germline CDR1 is SGHNT and CDR2 YENEEA.

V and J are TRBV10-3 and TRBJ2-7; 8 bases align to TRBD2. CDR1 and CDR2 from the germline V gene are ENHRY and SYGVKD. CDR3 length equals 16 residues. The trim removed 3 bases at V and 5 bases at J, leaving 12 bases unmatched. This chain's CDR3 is CAISDLLTGGPNEQYF. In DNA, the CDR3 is TGTGCCATCAGTGATCTTTTAACGGGAGGGCCCAACGAGCAGTACTTC.

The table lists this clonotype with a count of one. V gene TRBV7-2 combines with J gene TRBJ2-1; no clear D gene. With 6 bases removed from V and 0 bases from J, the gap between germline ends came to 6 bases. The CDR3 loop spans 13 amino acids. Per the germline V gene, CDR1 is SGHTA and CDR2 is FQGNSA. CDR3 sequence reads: CASRYSSYNEQFF. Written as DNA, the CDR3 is TGTGCCAGCAGATATTCCTCCTACAATGAGCAGTTCTTC.

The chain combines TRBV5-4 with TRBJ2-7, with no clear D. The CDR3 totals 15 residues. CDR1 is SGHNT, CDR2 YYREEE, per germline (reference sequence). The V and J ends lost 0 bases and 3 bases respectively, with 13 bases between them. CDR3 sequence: CASSLESSRNYEQYF. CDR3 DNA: TGTGCCAGCAGCTTGGAGTCCTCTAGAAACTACGAGCAGTACTTC.